What follows is one T cell receptor (beta chain) and its context. It has no known antigen specificity. No per-base quality is available; no much larger clone lies one base away. This entry comes from a study of CD8 T cells in Susac syndrome (dated by TCRdb to between 2019 and 2020). Context from the whole study: The study used repertoire sequencing to test whether antigen drove CD8+ T cell activation and differentiation in Susac syndrome. The study compared CD8+ T cell repertoire clonality among about a dozen healthy donors, some 14 Susac syndrome patients and 15 multiple sclerosis patients. On the study overall, not on this receptor specifically: The number of individuals in the TCR sequencing and HLA analysis was acknowledged as relatively small.

Peripheral blood CD8+ and CD4+ T cells from healthy donors, Susac syndrome patients and multiple sclerosis patients were profiled by high-throughput TCR beta sequencing. Multiple sclerosis controls were treatment-naive patients with stable or active relapsing-remitting disease fulfilling revised McDonald criteria. CD8+ TEMRA cells were enriched by FACS, while bulk CD8+ and CD4+ T cells were purified by magnetic negative isolation. Blood was drawn into EDTA tubes, processed within 24 hours, and PBMCs were isolated by density gradient centrifugation. PBMCs intended for TCR sequencing were frozen in liquid nitrogen and were later thawed in a 37 degrees C water bath. The sorted or isolated CD4+, CD8+ and CD8+ TEMRA cells had a purity of 90% or higher. Spanning cysteine to phenylalanine, the CDR3 consists of 13 amino acids. Only the CDR3 DNA is retained, 39 bases long and in frame from the first base. From a lookup of the germline V gene (reference sequence), CDR1 and CDR2 are GTSNPN and SVGIG. The V end gives up 0 bases and the J end 7 bases, leaving 2 bases in the junction not matched to a gene.

RNA was extracted with the RNeasy kit and 0.5 to 1 ug was reverse transcribed using random hexamers. The immunoSEQ multiplex PCR assay, which covers 54 Vbeta and 13 Jbeta segments, was used to amplify TCR beta CDR3 regions. To correct PCR amplification bias, a synthetic template baseline was used for both primer optimization and computational correction. Concerning the study's data processing: Reads were assigned to V, D and J genes according to IMGT and analyzed in immunoSEQ Analyzer, with only productive sequences retained. Clonality was computed as one minus Shannon entropy normalized by log2 of the number of productive unique sequences. For each patient and control, public and private clones were evaluated within the 100 most prevalent clones. Clones were defined as Susac-specific when absent from the healthy and MS cohorts, from fewer than 1,200 published viral clones and from other ImmuneACCESS disease sequences. In TCRdb, the public reads were trimmed at Q25 with fastp and aligned with MiXCR, with productive beta chains retained. Each CDR3 protein appears once, grouped with its most common genes and DNA. The V and J calls here are based on TCRdb, not the publication. This sample holds about 300,000 distinct CDR3 sequences; 75% to 90% were observed only once. The ten largest make up under 0.2% of the sample.

Sequenced input: CD8+ T cells from PBMCs. The chain uses TRBV30 and TRBJ1-2, with 10 central nucleotides matching TRBD1. The sequence was collected from a human donor with multiple sclerosis. The DNA sequence reads TGTGCCTGGAGTGTGACAGGGGGCGGTGGCTACACCTTC. Translated, this gives CAWSVTGGGGYTF.